This T cell receptor beta chain was retrieved from a study of T cells in Graves' hyperthyroidism and ophthalmopathy (dated by TCRdb to the late 2010s). About the full investigation: Peripheral blood was collected at initial diagnosis, before any treatment. TCR V-J signatures able to tell the groups apart were searched for in a discovery cohort of 100 patients, of whom 40 to 45 had Graves' ophthalmopathy and 55 to 65 had stable Graves' hyperthyroidism. Prospective prediction of ophthalmopathy was tested in an independent validation cohort of fewer than 20 hyperthyroidism patients and 15 to 17 patients who later progressed to ophthalmopathy. The 75 to 100 discovery patients were randomly split 7:3 into training and test sets. Thyroid tissue and blood T-cell repertoires from several Graves' hyperthyroidism patients were also compared in the study. Once sampling was done, hyperthyroidism patients were given methimazole at a starting dose of 30 mg daily, whereas ophthalmopathy patients were given high-dose intravenous methylprednisolone. According to the paper, TCR Vbeta CDR3 sequencing was carried out on around 140 peripheral blood samples, which came from under 50 ophthalmopathy, around 74 hyperthyroidism and approximately 17 progressor patients.

Taken from the germline V gene (reference sequence), the CDR1 and CDR2 loops are LNHDA and SQIVND. Its CDR3 holds 12 amino acids, cysteine through phenylalanine. The DNA shown is the 36-base CDR3, in frame from base 1. Trimming costs V 6 bases and J 4 bases, and their ends lie 9 bases apart. Graves' hyperthyroidism was defined as stable when no progression to ophthalmopathy occurred over 18 months of follow-up. Hyperthyroidism patients were newly diagnosed, had a disease duration of under 2 months, and were aged 18 to 65 years. The study excluded patients with uncontrolled infections, other autoimmune diseases, pregnancy or lactation. Diagnoses were based on clinical symptoms, serum thyroxine and TRAb, thyroid ultrasound and orbital computed tomography. PBMCs were isolated from more than 8 ml of fresh peripheral blood by Ficoll-Paque density gradient centrifugation. Total RNA was extracted using Trizol reagent, and RNA quality was assessed on an Agilent 2100 Bioanalyzer.

Amplification of TCR beta CDR3 regions was carried out from RNA transcripts. For the first round of RT-PCR on the TCR CDR3, the HTBI primer set was used together with the Qiagen OneStep RT-PCR kit. Libraries were constructed in a second round of multiplex PCR, after which size selection and purification were performed. Paired-end sequencing of the libraries was performed with 100 bp reads on an Illumina HiSeq2000. Turning to the authors' computational methods: SOAPnuke was used to process the raw data, removing reads that contained adapters or uncalled bases, had a mean Phred below 15, or lacked an exact match to the constant primer or identifier. High-quality paired reads were merged with COPE v1.2.5, and unique nucleotide sequences were defined as clonotypes. Clonotypes were aligned to IMGT TRBV, TRBD and TRBJ reference segments using MiTCR v1.1. The analysis included only V-J combinations with a frequency above 0.0001, which together covered 99% to 99.2% of the repertoires. A TCS score was defined as the ratio of F50 (clonal expansion) to E x V (chaos), with BLOSUM62-based TCRdist applied between CDR3 peptides within each V-J. Welch's t-statistics and random forest reduced 514 V-J features to 10 to 15, which were used in a naive Bayes classifier (R e1071). TCRdb reprocessing: public reads trimmed at Q25 with fastp, clones called with MiXCR, in-frame beta chains kept. CDR3 protein sequences are deduplicated, and each keeps its most common genes and DNA. What appears here as the V and J calls and clone size reflects TCRdb's work, not the paper's. This sample gives fewer than 350,000 distinct CDR3 sequences in total; 18% of them show up just once. The top ten hold 45% to 55% of the sample.

General study outcomes and caveats: Sample size was not statistically predetermined, and investigators were not blinded to group allocation. Most expanded thyroid clonotypes (frequency above 0.001) were also found in blood, which suggests that blood repertoires may mirror thyroid immune responses. Ophthalmopathy was separated from stable hyperthyroidism by a 13 V-J signature model, with roughly 88% sensitivity and about 81% specificity obtained in cross-validation and 80%/75% obtained in testing. In validation, the model predicted progression to ophthalmopathy a median of around 6.5 months before onset, with around 70% sensitivity and nearly 75% specificity.

In the case of this clonotype: There is no known antigen for this receptor. Within one base of it there is no much larger clone, and no base qualities were kept.

The sequence was collected from a woman aged 50 to 65 with Graves' hyperthyroidism. This sequence uses TRBV19 and TRBJ1-1; confidence is insufficient to name the D gene. The sequencing sample was made of blood. The CDR3 reads CASRYSGTEAFF. The DNA reads as follows: TGTGCCAGTAGATACAGTGGCACTGAAGCTTTCTTT.